This passage covers 2 T cell receptor beta chains from one sample sequenced in a study of T cells in Graves' hyperthyroidism and ophthalmopathy. RNA transcripts gave rise to amplified TCR beta CDR3 regions. TCR CDR3 underwent first-round RT-PCR with the HTBI primer set. TCRdb independently ran MiXCR on the multiplex PCR reads; one entry per CDR3 protein. The sample carries 450,000 to 550,000 distinct CDR3 sequences, around a quarter recorded once. Sequencing input: blood. The source is a woman in her 30s with Graves' ophthalmopathy.

This clonotype showed up many times. The chain employs TRBV7-9 and TRBJ2-7; the D gene is possibly TRBD2 (6 bases). The CDR3 totals 13 residues. Trimming took 5 bases from V and 6 from J, leaving 14 bases between them. The V gene's germline CDR1 is SEHNR and CDR2 FQNEAQ (reference sequence). This CDR3 reads CASSAPGGSEQYF. The DNA of the CDR3 is TGTGCCAGCAGCGCCCCCGGGGGTAGCGAGCAGTACTTC.

This clonotype came up a few times. The rearrangement joins TRBV19 to TRBJ1-1, with TRBD1 matching over 9 bases. The ends lost 4 bases at V and 5 bases at J; junction bases unmatched: 5. The CDR3 contains 14 residues. Germline V gives CDR1 LNHDA, CDR2 SQIVND (reference sequence). CDR3 protein: CASSTYRGPTEAFF. CDR3 in DNA: TGTGCCAGTAGTACTTACAGGGGGCCAACTGAAGCTTTCTTT.